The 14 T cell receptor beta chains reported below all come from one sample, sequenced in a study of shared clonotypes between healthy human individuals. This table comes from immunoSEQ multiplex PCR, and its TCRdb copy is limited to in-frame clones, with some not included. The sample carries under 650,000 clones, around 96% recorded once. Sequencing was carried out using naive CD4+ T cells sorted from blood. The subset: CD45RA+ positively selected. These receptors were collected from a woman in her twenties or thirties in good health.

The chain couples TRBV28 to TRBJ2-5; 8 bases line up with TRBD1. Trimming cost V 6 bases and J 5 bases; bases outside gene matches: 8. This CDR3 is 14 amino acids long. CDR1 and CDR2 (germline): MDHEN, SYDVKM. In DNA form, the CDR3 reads TGTGCCAGCAGAATGTCAGGGGGCATGGAGACCCAGTACTTC. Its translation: CASRMSGGMETQYF.

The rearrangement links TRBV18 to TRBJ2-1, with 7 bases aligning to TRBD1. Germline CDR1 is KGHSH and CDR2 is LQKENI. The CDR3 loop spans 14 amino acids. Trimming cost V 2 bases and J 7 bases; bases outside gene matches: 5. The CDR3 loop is CASSPRGQGNEQFF. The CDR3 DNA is TGTGCCAGCTCACCAAGGGGGCAAGGGAATGAGCAGTTCTTC.

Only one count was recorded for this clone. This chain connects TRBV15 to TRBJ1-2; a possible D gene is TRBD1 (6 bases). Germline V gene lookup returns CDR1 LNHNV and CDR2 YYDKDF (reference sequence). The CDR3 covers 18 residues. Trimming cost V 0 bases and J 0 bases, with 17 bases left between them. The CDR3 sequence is CATSRDLDLGQTNYGYTF. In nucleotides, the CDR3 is TGTGCCACCAGCAGAGATTTAGATCTGGGACAAACTAACTATGGCTACACCTTC.

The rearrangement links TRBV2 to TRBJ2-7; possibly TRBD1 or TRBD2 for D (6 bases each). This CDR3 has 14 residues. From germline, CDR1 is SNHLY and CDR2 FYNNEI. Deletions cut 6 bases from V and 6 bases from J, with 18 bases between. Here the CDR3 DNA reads TGTGCCAGCAGGGAGGAGGGGGTAGCTGGCGAGCAGTACTTC. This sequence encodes CASREEGVAGEQYF.

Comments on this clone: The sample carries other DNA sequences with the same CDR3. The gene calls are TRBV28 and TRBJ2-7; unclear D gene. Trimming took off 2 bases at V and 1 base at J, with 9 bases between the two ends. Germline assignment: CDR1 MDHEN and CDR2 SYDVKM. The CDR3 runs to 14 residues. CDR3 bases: TGTGCCAGCAGTTTAACTGGTTTTTCCTACGAGCAGTACTTC. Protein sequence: CASSLTGFSYEQYF.

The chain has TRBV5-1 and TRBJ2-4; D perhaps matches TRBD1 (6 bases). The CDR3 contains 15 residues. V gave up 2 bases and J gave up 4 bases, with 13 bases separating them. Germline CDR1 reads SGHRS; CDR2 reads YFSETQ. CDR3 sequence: CASSLLSGAKNIQYF. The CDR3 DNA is TGCGCCAGCAGCTTATTATCAGGGGCGAAAAACATTCAGTACTTC.

This CDR3 is CAWSQPELLAHTQYF. The CDR3 DNA sequence: TGTGCCTGGAGTCAACCGGAGTTACTAGCGCATACGCAGTATTTT. V and J are TRBV30 and TRBJ2-3; 7 bases align to TRBD2. V lost 2 bases, J lost 7 bases, and 12 bases stayed unmatched. This CDR3 spans 15 amino acids. Germline CDR1 and CDR2: GTSNPN and SVGIG (reference sequence).

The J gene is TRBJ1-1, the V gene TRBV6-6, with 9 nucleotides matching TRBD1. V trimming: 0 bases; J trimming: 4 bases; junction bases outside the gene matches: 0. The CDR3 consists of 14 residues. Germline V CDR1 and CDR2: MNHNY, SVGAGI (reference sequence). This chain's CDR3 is CASSYSTGGTEAFF. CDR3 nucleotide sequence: TGTGCCAGCAGTTACTCGACAGGGGGCACTGAAGCTTTCTTT.

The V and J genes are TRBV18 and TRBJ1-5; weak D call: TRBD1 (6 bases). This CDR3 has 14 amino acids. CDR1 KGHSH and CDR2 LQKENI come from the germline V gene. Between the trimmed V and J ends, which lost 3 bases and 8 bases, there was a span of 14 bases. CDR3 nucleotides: TGTGCCAGCTCACCGGGGGGCGCGCGGGAGCCCCAGCATTTT. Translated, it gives CASSPGGAREPQHF.

CDR3 in DNA: TGTGCCACCCTGCGGGGTAACACCGGGGAGCTGTTTTTT. It yields the protein CATLRGNTGELFF. The J gene is TRBJ2-2, the V gene TRBV19, with D tentatively TRBD2 (6 bases). This CDR3 is built from 13 residues. Trimming took 10 bases from V and 2 from J, leaving 11 bases between them. From germline, CDR1 is LNHDA and CDR2 SQIVND (reference sequence).

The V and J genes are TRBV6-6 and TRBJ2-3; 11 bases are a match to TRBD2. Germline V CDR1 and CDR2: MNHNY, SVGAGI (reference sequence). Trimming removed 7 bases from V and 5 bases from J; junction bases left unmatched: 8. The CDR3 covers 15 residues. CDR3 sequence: CASILTSGSEDTQYF. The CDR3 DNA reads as TGTGCCAGCATCCTAACTAGCGGGAGTGAAGATACGCAGTATTTT.

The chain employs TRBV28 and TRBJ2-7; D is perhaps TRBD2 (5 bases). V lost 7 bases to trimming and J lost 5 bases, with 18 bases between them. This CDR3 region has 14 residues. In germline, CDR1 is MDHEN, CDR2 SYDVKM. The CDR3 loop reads CASTLWGSANEQYF. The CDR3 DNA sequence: TGTGCCAGCACCTTGTGGGGTAGCGCCAACGAGCAGTACTTC.

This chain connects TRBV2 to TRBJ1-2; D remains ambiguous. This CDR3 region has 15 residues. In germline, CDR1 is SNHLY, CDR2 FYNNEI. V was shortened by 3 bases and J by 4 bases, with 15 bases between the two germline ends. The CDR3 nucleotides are TGTGCCAGCAGTGAGACTACGGGGTCGGTCTATGGCTACACCTTC. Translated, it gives CASSETTGSVYGYTF.

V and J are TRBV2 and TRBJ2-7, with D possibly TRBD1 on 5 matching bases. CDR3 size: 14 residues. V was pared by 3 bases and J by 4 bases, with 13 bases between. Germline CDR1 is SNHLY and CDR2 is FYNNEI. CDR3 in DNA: TGTGCCAGCAGTGACCCGCCAGGGAATTACGAGCAGTACTTC. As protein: CASSDPPGNYEQYF.